This TCR beta chain was recorded in a study of shared clonotypes between healthy human individuals. Germline loops: CDR1 MNHNS, CDR2 SASEGT. The CDR3 contains 15 residues. Trimming removed 3 bases at V and 9 bases at J, with 18 bases between. The data were produced by immunoSEQ multiplex PCR, yet TCRdb's version contains in-frame clones alone and is incomplete. The data contain 2,500,000 or so clones, under 95% of them seen just once; the ten biggest clones take up about 0.36%. Sequenced sample: naive CD4+ T cells from PBMCs. Subset in this sample: CD45RA+ positively selected. The sequence came from a man younger than 35 in good health. Some clones in this sample may be carry-over from other donors' samples. The chain joins TRBV6-1 to TRBJ2-1; no clear D. The CDR3 spells CASSEEPLMVGEQFF. The CDR3 coding sequence is TGTGCCAGCAGTGAGGAGCCCCTAATGGTCGGTGAGCAGTTCTTC.